Sequencing of this T cell receptor (beta chain) was carried out in a study of neurological immune-mediated disorders. This clonotype showed up many times. The antigen is not known. A read error may account for a junction end that differs from germline. Overall study results and limits: According to phylogenetic grouping, one related-CDR3 cluster, a possible signature, contained the repertoires of 18 of 34 multiple sclerosis patients. HTLV-1-associated myelopathy showed the most TCR clonal expansion; multiple sclerosis the least, below healthy controls. CDR3 amino acid sequences of expanded clones were not shared across subjects, a result suggesting private repertoires in all groups.

TCRdb fed the 5' RACE reads into MiXCR, producing one record per CDR3 protein. The data show some 65,000 distinct CDR3 sequences, around 5.2% seen once. This TCR was recovered from a woman in her 30s with multiple sclerosis. Sequencing was carried out using PBMCs.

The CDR3: CASSLEVGPTQYF. The DNA for the CDR3 is TGTGCCAGCAGTTTAGAGGTAGGACCTACGCAGTATTTT. The gene calls are TRBV7-9 and TRBJ2-3; D gene uncertain. This CDR3 comprises 13 residues. The germline V gene has CDR1 SEHNR and CDR2 FQNEAQ (reference sequence).